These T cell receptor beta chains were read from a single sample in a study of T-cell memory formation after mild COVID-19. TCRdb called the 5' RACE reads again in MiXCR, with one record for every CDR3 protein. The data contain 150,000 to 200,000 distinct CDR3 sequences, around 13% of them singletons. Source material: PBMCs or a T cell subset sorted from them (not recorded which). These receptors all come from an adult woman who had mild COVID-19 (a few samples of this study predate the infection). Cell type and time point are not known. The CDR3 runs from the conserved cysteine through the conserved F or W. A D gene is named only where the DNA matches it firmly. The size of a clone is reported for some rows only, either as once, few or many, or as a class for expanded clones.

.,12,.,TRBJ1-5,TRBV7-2,TGTGCCAGCAGCCTCACTAATCAGCCCCAGCATTTT,CASSLTNQPQHF
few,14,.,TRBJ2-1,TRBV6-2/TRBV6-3,TGTGCCAGCAAGCAGGGCCCAGGTAGCAATGAGCAGTTCTTC,CASKQGPGSNEQFF
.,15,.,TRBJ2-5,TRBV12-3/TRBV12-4,TGTGCCAGCAGTTTTCAAGGTTATAGAGGGGAGACCCAGTACTTC,CASSFQGYRGETQYF
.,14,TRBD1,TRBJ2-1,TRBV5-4,TGTGCCAGCAGCATTGACAGGGGATACAATGAGCAGTTCTTC,CASSIDRGYNEQFF
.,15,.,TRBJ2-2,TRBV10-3,TGTGCCATCAGTGAGGAGACACCCAACACCGGGGAGCTGTTTTTT,CAISEETPNTGELFF
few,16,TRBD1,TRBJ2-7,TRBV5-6,TGTGCCAGCAGCTCACCGGGACAGGGGGTTAACTACGAGCAGTACTTC,CASSSPGQGVNYEQYF
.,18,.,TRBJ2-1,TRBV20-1,TGCAGTGCTAGGAAAACGGGGGCGATAGGAATTTCCTACAATGAGCAGTTCTTC,CSARKTGAIGISYNEQFF
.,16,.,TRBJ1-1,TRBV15,TGTGCCACCAGCGCGCGTACGATACGATCCGGCACTGAAGCTTTCTTT,CATSARTIRSGTEAFF
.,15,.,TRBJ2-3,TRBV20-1,TGCAGTGTTAGAAGGGGCGGGGTTGGCACAGATACGCAGTATTTT,CSVRRGGVGTDTQYF
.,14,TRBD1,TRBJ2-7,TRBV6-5,TGTGCCAGCAGAGGGGGGACAGGATTTCGGGAGCAGTACTTC,CASRGGTGFREQYF
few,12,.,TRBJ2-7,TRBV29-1,TGCAGCGGGCAACAGGGACCGGCCGAGCAGTACTTC,CSGQQGPAEQYF
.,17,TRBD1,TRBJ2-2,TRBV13,TGTGCCGGCAGCTTAGTCCCGACAGGGATGAACACCGGGGAGCTGTTTTTT,CAGSLVPTGMNTGELFF
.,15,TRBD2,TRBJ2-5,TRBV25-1,TGTGCCAGCAGTGAATTGGGCGGGAGCCAAGAGACCCAGTACTTC,CASSELGGSQETQYF
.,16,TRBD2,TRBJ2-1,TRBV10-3,TGTGCCATCAGTGAGTCGCTAGCGGGAGGGCCTGATGAGCAGTTCTTC,CAISESLAGGPDEQFF
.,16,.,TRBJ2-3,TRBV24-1,TGTGCCACCAGTCCGGCGGAGGTATCGAGCACAGATACGCAGTATTTT,CATSPAEVSSTDTQYF
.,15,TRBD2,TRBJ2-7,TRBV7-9,TGTGCCAGCAGCTTCCCCGCCAGCGGGAGCTACGAGCAGTACTTC,CASSFPASGSYEQYF
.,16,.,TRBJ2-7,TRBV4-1,TGCGCCAGCAGCGCCCGCCCCGCGCGGGCAACCTACGAGCAGTACTTC,CASSARPARATYEQYF
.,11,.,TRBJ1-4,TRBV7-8,TGTGCCAGCAGCTTCACCGTAAGACTGTTTTTT,CASSFTVRLFF
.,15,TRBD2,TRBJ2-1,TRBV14,TGTGCCAGCAGCCACCACAGCGGGGATTACAATGAGCAGTTCTTC,CASSHHSGDYNEQFF
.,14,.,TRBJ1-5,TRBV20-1,TGCAGTGCCCAGCGGGGTCGCAGCAATCAGCCCCAGCATTTT,CSAQRGRSNQPQHF
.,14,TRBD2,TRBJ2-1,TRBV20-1,TGCAGTGCTAGTTCCGCGGGAGACTACAATGAGCAGTTCTTC,CSASSAGDYNEQFF
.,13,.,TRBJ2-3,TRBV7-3,TGTGCCAGCAGCTCCGTGGCAACAGATACGCAGTATTTT,CASSSVATDTQYF
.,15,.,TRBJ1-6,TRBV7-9,TGTGCCAGCAGCTCCCCAGGGCCCCGAAATTCACCCCTCCACTTT,CASSSPGPRNSPLHF
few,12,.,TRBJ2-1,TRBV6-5,TGTGCCAGCAGTTACGCAGGGAATGAGCAGTTCTTC,CASSYAGNEQFF
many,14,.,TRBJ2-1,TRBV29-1,TGCAGCTTCGATTTAGGCGGGATCTACAATGAGCAGTTCTTC,CSFDLGGIYNEQFF
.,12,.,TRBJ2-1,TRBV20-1,TGCAGTGCTAGTAGTCCCTACAATGAGCAGTTCTTC,CSASSPYNEQFF
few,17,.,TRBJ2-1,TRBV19,TGTGCCAGTAGTACCACCGGGACTTTGAGCTCCTACAATGAGCAGTTCTTC,CASSTTGTLSSYNEQFF
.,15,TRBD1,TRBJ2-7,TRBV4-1,TGCGCCAGCAGCCAAGGACAGGGCCCCGGCTACGAGCAGTACTTC,CASSQGQGPGYEQYF
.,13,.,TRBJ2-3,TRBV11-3,TGTGCCAGCAGCGTTGGACTCACAGATACGCAGTATTTT,CASSVGLTDTQYF
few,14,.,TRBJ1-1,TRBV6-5,TGTGCCAGCAGTTACGAGGGACTAAACACTGAAGCTTTCTTT,CASSYEGLNTEAFF
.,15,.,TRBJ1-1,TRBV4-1,TGCGCCAGCAGCCAAGAATGGCGGTCGGGTTCTGAAGCTTTCTTT,CASSQEWRSGSEAFF
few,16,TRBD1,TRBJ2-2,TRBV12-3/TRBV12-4,TGTGCCAGCAGTTTTGGACAGGTTCTGAACACCGGGGAGCTGTTTTTT,CASSFGQVLNTGELFF
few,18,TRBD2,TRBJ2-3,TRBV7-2,TGTGCCAGCAGCTTAGCGCCCCTAGCGGGAGGGCGCACAGATACGCAGTATTTT,CASSLAPLAGGRTDTQYF
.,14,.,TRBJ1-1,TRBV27,TGTGCCAGCAGTTTCCTCTCTCTAGGGGGTGAAGCTTTCTTT,CASSFLSLGGEAFF
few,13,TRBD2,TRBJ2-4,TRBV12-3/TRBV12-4,TGTGCCAGCCGGCCCGGCGGGGGAAACATTCAGTACTTC,CASRPGGGNIQYF
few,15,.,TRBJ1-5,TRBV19,TGTGCCAGTAATGGGGGAGGTCCGGTTAATCAGCCCCAGCATTTT,CASNGGGPVNQPQHF
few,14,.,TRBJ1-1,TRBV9,TGTGCCAGCAGCCTCCAGACAGGGAACACTGAAGCTTTCTTT,CASSLQTGNTEAFF
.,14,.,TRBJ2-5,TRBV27,TGTGCCAGCAGTCCCAACAGGGGGGGAGAGACCCAGTACTTC,CASSPNRGGETQYF
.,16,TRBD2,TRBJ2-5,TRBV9,TGTGCCAGCAGCGTAGGACTAGCGGGGAACCAAGAGACCCAGTACTTC,CASSVGLAGNQETQYF
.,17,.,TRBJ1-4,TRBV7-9,TGTGCCAGCAGCTTAGCTCCGGCAGGGGTGTATAATGAAAAACTGTTTTTT,CASSLAPAGVYNEKLFF
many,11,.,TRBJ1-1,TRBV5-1,TGCGCCAGCAGAGTGAATGCTGAAGCTTTCTTT,CASRVNAEAFF
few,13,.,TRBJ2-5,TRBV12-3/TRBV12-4,TGTGCCAGCAGTTTTTCAGGGGTGGAGACCCAGTACTTC,CASSFSGVETQYF
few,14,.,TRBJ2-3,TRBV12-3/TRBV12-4,TGTGCCAGCAGCCGACTACCTCTCACAGATACGCAGTATTTT,CASSRLPLTDTQYF
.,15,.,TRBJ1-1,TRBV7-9,TGTGCCAGCAGCGCATGGACGGGGAGTAACACTGAAGCTTTCTTT,CASSAWTGSNTEAFF
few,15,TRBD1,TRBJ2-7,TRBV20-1,TGCAGTGCCACCGAAGTGACAGGGTTATCCTACGAGCAGTACTTC,CSATEVTGLSYEQYF
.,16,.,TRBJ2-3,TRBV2,TGTGCCAGCAGTGAATGGCAGGAGGGAGGCACAGATACGCAGTATTTT,CASSEWQEGGTDTQYF
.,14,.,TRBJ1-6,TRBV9,TGTGCCAGCAGCGTAGACCAGGGGTATTCACCCCTCCACTTT,CASSVDQGYSPLHF
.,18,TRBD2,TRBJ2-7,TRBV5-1,TGCGCCAGCAGCTCGGGACTAGCGGGAGGGTTCTTATCGGACGAGCAGTACTTC,CASSSGLAGGFLSDEQYF
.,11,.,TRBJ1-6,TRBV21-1,TGTGCCAGCAAACCCGGCTCACCCCTCCACTTT,CASKPGSPLHF
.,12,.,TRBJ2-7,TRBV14,TGTGCCAGCAAGGGCGATTCCTACGAGCAGTACTTC,CASKGDSYEQYF
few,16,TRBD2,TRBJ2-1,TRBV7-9,TGTGCCAGCAGCGGCTCCCTAGCGGGAGTGTACAATGAGCAGTTCTTC,CASSGSLAGVYNEQFF
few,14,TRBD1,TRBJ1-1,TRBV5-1,TGCGCCAGCAGCTGGACAGGGGTGAACACTGAAGCTTTCTTT,CASSWTGVNTEAFF
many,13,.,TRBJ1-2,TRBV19,TGTGCCAGTAGCCCCACAGGGAACTATGGCTACACCTTC,CASSPTGNYGYTF
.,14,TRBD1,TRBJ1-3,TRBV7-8,TGTGCCAGCAGCTTAGCCGACAGGGGCGACACCATATATTTT,CASSLADRGDTIYF
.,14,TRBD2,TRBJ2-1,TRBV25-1,TGTGCCAGCAGTGGGGGACTAGCGGGGAGTGAGCAGTTCTTC,CASSGGLAGSEQFF
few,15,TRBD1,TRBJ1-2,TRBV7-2,TGTGCCAGCAGCGGCAGGGGGCTGGGGGAATATGGCTACACCTTC,CASSGRGLGEYGYTF
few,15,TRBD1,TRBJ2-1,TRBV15,TGTGCCACCAGCAGAGTTAGGACAGGGGATTATGAGCAGTTCTTC,CATSRVRTGDYEQFF
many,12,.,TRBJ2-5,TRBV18,TGTGCCAGCTCACCAGGCCAAGAGACCCAGTACTTC,CASSPGQETQYF
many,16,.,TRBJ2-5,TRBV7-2,TGTGCCAGCAGCTTAGTCTGGTCTAGCGATCAAGAGACCCAGTACTTC,CASSLVWSSDQETQYF